This TCR beta chain was found in a study of metastatic and nonmetastatic thyroid tumors (dated by TCRdb to 2020 to 2021). About the investigation overall: Repertoires were compared across peripheral blood and tumor or nodule tissue samples from malignant and benign thyroid patients.

Receptor amplification or capture employed PCR. Sequencing used an Illumina HiSeq 4000. The TCR beta-chain CDR3 region of each patient was profiled by high-throughput sequencing. Concerning the study's data processing: The researchers built a classifier to tell apart papillary thyroid cancer patients with distant metastasis, based on CDR3 differences among clinicopathological groups. The Shannon index was used to assess repertoire diversity, and the Morisita-Horn index was used to assess tumor-blood repertoire similarity. TCRdb itself trimmed the public reads at Q25 with fastp, ran MiXCR and retained productive beta chains. For this entry, the V and J calls and clone size follow TCRdb and not the study's own pipeline. The sample profile shows 70,000 or so clones; 11% to 15% of them were found once. The top ten clonotypes cover approximately 7% of the sample. This clone occurred many times. Its antigen is unknown. Per-base quality was not reported, and no clone a single base away is much larger than it.

Trimming removed 1 base from V and 4 bases from J, leaving 10 bases between the germline ends. As encoded in the germline V gene (reference sequence), CDR1 is DFQATT while CDR2 is SNEGSKA. There are 13 amino acids in the CDR3, from cysteine to phenylalanine inclusive. CDR3 DNA only is kept here, 39 bases in frame from base 1. Beyond this particular receptor, the publication reports: TCR beta diversity was reported as significantly higher in malignant tumors than in benign nodules, in both blood and tumor samples.

No patient had received any treatment before thyroid surgery. The study retrospectively analysed patient clinical samples collected from about 2012 to 2018 using T-cell receptor beta sequencing. The V and J genes are TRBV20-1 and TRBJ1-2; confidence is insufficient to name the D gene. Sequenced material: blood. The receptor was derived from a male donor with papillary thyroid cancer or a benign thyroid nodule (not recorded which). Some clones in this sample may be carry-over from other donors' samples. Here the CDR3 is given as CSARGRAGYGYTF. The DNA sequence follows: TGCAGTGCTAGAGGACGGGCGGGCTATGGCTACACCTTC.